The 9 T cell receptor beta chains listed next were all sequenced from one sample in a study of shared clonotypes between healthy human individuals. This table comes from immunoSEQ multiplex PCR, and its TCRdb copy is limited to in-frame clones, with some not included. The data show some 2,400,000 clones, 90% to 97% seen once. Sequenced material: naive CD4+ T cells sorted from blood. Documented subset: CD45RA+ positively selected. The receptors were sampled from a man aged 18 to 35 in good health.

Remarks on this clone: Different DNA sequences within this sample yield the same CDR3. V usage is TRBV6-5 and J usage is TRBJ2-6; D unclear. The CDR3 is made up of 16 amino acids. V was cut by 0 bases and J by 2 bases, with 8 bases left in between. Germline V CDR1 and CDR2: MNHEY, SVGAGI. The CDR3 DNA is TGTGCCAGCAGTTACTCTCCGGGCACTGGGGCCAACGTCCTGACTTTC. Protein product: CASSYSPGTGANVLTF.

The CDR3 spells CASSPRGLSGNTIYF. The CDR3 DNA sequence: TGTGCCAGCAGCCCCCGGGGGCTCTCTGGAAACACCATATATTTT. The rearrangement uses TRBV7-9 and TRBJ1-3, with a possible D match to TRBD1 (6 bases). Trimming shortened V by 5 bases and J by 0 bases, and 11 bases separated the two germline ends. This CDR3 region has 15 residues. Germline CDR1 is SEHNR and CDR2 is FQNEAQ (reference sequence).

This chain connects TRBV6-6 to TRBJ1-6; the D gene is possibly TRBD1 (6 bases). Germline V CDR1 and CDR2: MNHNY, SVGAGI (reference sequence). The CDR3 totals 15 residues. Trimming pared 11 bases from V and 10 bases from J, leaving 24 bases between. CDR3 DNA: TGTGCCTCACACCCAAGGGGGGCAGGGGCCTCACCCCTCCACTTT. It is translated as CASHPRGAGASPLHF.

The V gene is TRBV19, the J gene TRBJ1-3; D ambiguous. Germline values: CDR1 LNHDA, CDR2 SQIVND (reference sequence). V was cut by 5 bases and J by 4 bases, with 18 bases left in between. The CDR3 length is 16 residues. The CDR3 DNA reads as TGTGCCAGTAGTCCAGGCGGGTACCGGAGCGGAAACACCATATATTTT. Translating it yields CASSPGGYRSGNTIYF.

The CDR3 nucleotides are TGTGCCAGCAGCTTAGCGGGAGGGGCCGCCCGAGCTTTCTTT. Residues: CASSLAGGAARAFF. V usage is TRBV7-8 and J usage is TRBJ1-1, with D maybe TRBD1 (5 bases). V was clipped by 0 bases and J by 10 bases, with 15 bases between them. This CDR3 region has 14 residues. CDR1 is SGHVS, CDR2 FQNEAQ, per germline.

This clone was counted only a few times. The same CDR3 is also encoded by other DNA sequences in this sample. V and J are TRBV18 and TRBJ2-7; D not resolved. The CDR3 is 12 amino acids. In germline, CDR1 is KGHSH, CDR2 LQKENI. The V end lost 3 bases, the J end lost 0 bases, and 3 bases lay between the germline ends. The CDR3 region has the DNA TGTGCCAGCTCACCGACCTCCTACGAGCAGTACTTC. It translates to CASSPTSYEQYF.

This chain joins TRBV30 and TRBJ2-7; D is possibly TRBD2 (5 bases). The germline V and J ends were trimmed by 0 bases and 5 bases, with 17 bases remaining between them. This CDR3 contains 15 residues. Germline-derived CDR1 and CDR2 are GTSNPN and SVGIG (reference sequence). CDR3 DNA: TGTGCCTGGAGTGTACGTTTAGGTCCCGGGAACGAGCAGTACTTC. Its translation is CAWSVRLGPGNEQYF.

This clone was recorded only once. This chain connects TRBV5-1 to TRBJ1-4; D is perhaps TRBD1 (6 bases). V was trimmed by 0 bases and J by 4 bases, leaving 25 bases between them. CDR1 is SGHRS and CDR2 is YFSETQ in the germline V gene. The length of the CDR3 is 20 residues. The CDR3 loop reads CASSLDTGLPQNRNNEKLFF. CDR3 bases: TGCGCCAGCAGCTTGGATACAGGGCTACCGCAAAATCGAAATAATGAAAAACTGTTTTTT.

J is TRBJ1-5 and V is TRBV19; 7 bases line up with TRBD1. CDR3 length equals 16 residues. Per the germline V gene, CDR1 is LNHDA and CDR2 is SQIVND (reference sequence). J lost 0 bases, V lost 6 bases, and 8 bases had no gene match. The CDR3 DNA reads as TGTGCCAGTAGCCAACAGGGACAGCTTAGCAATCAGCCCCAGCATTTT. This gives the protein CASSQQGQLSNQPQHF. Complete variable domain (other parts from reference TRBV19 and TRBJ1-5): DGGITQSPKYLFRKEGQNVTLSCEQNLNHDAMYWYRQDPGQGLRLIYYSQIVNDFQKGDIAEGYSVSREKKESFPLTVTSAQKNPTAFYLCASSQQGQLSNQPQHFGDGTRLSIL.